The 32 T cell receptor beta chains below were found in one sample sequenced in a study of T cells in Graves' hyperthyroidism and ophthalmopathy. Template material for amplifying TCR beta CDR3 regions consisted of RNA transcripts. The HTBI set primed first-round TCR CDR3 RT-PCR. TCRdb called the multiplex PCR reads again in MiXCR, with one record for every CDR3 protein. This repertoire shows over 350,000 distinct CDR3 sequences, around a sixth found once; its top ten account for 40%. Sequenced input: blood. These receptors all stem from a man aged 18 to 29 with Graves' ophthalmopathy.

Comment on this clonotype: A much larger clonotype is one base distant, so this may be a read error. The chain is built from TRBV2 and TRBJ1-1; D possibly corresponds to TRBD1 (6 bases). CDR1 and CDR2 (germline): SNHLY, FYNNEI. The CDR3 extends over 15 amino acids. CDR3 protein: CASSSQAGVNTEASF. The CDR3 DNA sequence: TGTGCCAGCAGTAGCCAGGCAGGGGTGAACACTGAAGCTTCCTTT.

This clonotype appeared a single time. This rearrangement joins TRBV11-1 to TRBJ2-5; D might be TRBD1 (6 bases). CDR1 and CDR2 from the germline V gene are SGHAT and FQDESV (reference sequence). The CDR3 is made up of 15 amino acids. Between the trimmed V and J ends, which lost 4 bases and 5 bases, there was a span of 17 bases. The CDR3 DNA reads as TGTGCCAGCAGCTACCGGACAGTTCGAGTGGAGACCCAGTACTTC. Protein product: CASSYRTVRVETQYF.

This rearrangement joins TRBV7-7 to TRBJ2-5; D may be TRBD1 or TRBD2 (5 bases each). The germline CDR1 and CDR2 sequences are SSHAT and FNYEAQ (reference sequence). The CDR3 consists of 11 residues. The CDR3 DNA follows: TGTGCTAGCGCCCAGGGAGAGACCCAGTACTTC. Residues: CASAQGETQYF. The full variable domain, its missing parts supplied by reference TRBV7-7 and TRBJ2-5, is GAGVSQSPRYKVTKRGQDVTLRCDPISSHATLYWYQQALGQGPEFLTYFNYEAQPDKSGLPSDRFSAERPEGSISTLTIQRTEQRDSAMYRCASAQGETQYFGPGTRLLVL.

The V gene is TRBV20-1, the J gene TRBJ2-7; 7 bases line up with TRBD1. V lost 5 bases, J lost 0 bases, and 7 bases stayed unmatched. The CDR3 runs to 14 residues. Germline values: CDR1 DFQATT, CDR2 SNEGSKA (reference sequence). The CDR3 nucleotides are TGCAGTGCTTGGGGACAGTCGAGCTCCTACGAGCAGTACTTC. It encodes CSAWGQSSSYEQYF.

The chain joins TRBV13 to TRBJ2-7; D unclear. The V end lost 5 bases, the J end lost 6 bases, and 17 bases lay between the germline ends. The germline CDR1 and CDR2 sequences are PRHDT and FYEKMQ (reference sequence). The CDR3 is 14 residues long. This chain's CDR3 is CASSHQVSSAEQYF. The CDR3 coding sequence is TGTGCCAGCAGCCACCAGGTTTCGTCCGCCGAGCAGTACTTC.

This clonotype was observed many times. V usage is TRBV27 and J usage is TRBJ1-3, with a possible D match to TRBD1 (6 bases). This CDR3 contains 16 residues. V gave up 5 bases and J gave up 0 bases, with 14 bases separating them. Per germline, CDR1 MNHEY and CDR2 SMNVEV (reference sequence). CDR3 DNA: TGTGCCAGCAGTAGGGGACATTCGAGCTCTGGAAACACCATATATTTT. It yields the protein CASSRGHSSSGNTIYF.

The genes are TRBV12-3 or TRBV12-4 and TRBJ2-5; 7 nucleotides agree with TRBD1. The CDR3 extends over 15 amino acids. The junction had 11 bases not matched to a gene; V was cut back by 5 bases and J by 5 bases. The CDR3 DNA reads as TGTGCCAGCAGTCCCGGACCGACAGGGCGCGAGACCCAGTACTTC. Translation gives CASSPGPTGRETQYF.

This clonotype was recorded at least ten times. This chain uses TRBV24-1 with TRBJ1-5; unclear D gene. V lost 5 bases to trimming and J lost 3 bases, with 10 bases between them. Germline V CDR1 and CDR2: KGHDR, SFDVKD. The CDR3 extends over 14 amino acids. CDR3 in amino acids: CATSGGWINQPQHF. The CDR3 bases are TGTGCCACCAGTGGAGGATGGATCAATCAGCCCCAGCATTTT.

The chain is built from TRBV19 and TRBJ2-1, with a tentative D call TRBD2 (6 bases). CDR1 is LNHDA and CDR2 is SQIVND in the germline V gene (reference sequence). V was pared by 6 bases and J by 0 bases, with 18 bases between. The CDR3 runs 17 residues. The CDR3: CASSAGLALSSYNEQFF. The CDR3 region has the DNA TGTGCCAGTAGCGCGGGGCTAGCGTTAAGCTCCTACAATGAGCAGTTCTTC.

This clonotype was recorded a few times. This chain links TRBV9 with TRBJ2-1; TRBD2 aligns across 8 bases. V shed 4 bases and J 4 bases; nucleotides not matched to a gene: 4. Germline CDR1 SGDLS, CDR2 YYNGEE. The CDR3 contains 14 residues. CDR3: CASSRLAQYNEQFF. CDR3 nucleotide sequence: TGTGCCAGCAGCAGACTAGCGCAGTACAATGAGCAGTTCTTC.

The rearrangement uses TRBV6-9 and TRBJ2-7; 14 nucleotides line up with TRBD2. V lost 3 bases and J lost 3; bases outside the gene matches: 1. This CDR3 spans 15 amino acids. Germline assignment: CDR1 MNHGY and CDR2 SVAAGI. The CDR3 region is CASSYGTSGSYEQYF. CDR3 coding DNA: TGTGCCAGCAGTTACGGGACTAGCGGGAGCTACGAGCAGTACTTC.

The genes are TRBV5-1 and TRBJ2-5; 8 bases are shared with TRBD2. This CDR3 spans 12 amino acids. V gave up 5 bases and J gave up 3 bases; unmatched junction bases: 0. Germline V lookup: CDR1 SGHRS, CDR2 YFSETQ. The CDR3 DNA is TGCGCCAGCAGAGCGGGGGAAGAGACCCAGTACTTC. The encoded protein is CASRAGEETQYF.

This clonotype was counted many times. The V call is TRBV27, the J call TRBJ2-7; weak D call: TRBD2 (5 bases). The germline gives CDR1 MNHEY, CDR2 SMNVEV (reference sequence). Trimming removed 3 bases at V and 2 bases at J, with 8 bases between. The CDR3 has 13 amino acids. The CDR3 DNA sequence: TGTGCCAGCAGTTTCCCGGGGACCTACGAGCAGTACTTC. Residues: CASSFPGTYEQYF.

This clonotype occurred many times. This rearrangement joins TRBV7-9 to TRBJ2-7; 7 bases map to TRBD2. V shed 6 bases and J 1 base; nucleotides not matched to a gene: 12. The germline V gene encodes CDR1 SEHNR and CDR2 FQNEAQ (reference sequence). The CDR3 is 16 residues long. CDR3 loop: CASSREGGVPSYEQYF. CDR3 DNA sequence: TGTGCCAGCAGTCGAGAGGGAGGGGTCCCATCCTACGAGCAGTACTTC.

This clonotype appeared many times. The CDR3 reads CASSTQRQGYEQYF. CDR3 DNA: TGTGCCAGTAGTACCCAACGACAGGGCTACGAGCAGTACTTC. J is TRBJ2-7 and V is TRBV19, with TRBD1 matching over 7 bases. CDR1 and CDR2 (germline): LNHDA, SQIVND (reference sequence). The CDR3 consists of 14 residues. The V gene end was trimmed by 4 bases and the J gene end by 3 bases; junction bases not matched to a gene: 6.

This clonotype was counted a few times. This chain joins TRBV12-3 or TRBV12-4 and TRBJ1-2; TRBD1 might be the D (6 bases). This CDR3 comprises 13 residues. The ends were cut back, 5 bases at V and 5 bases at J, with 12 bases in the middle. The CDR3 loop reads CASSPGQTYGYTF. The CDR3 nucleotides read TGTGCCAGCAGTCCTGGACAGACTTATGGCTACACCTTC.

The chain recombines TRBV6-1 with TRBJ2-1; 10 bases map to TRBD2. The CDR3 extends over 14 amino acids. J gave up 9 bases and V 6 bases, and 8 bases lay outside the gene matches. Germline CDR1 MNHNS, CDR2 SASEGT. This CDR3 is CASSLAGADPEQFF. CDR3 nucleotide sequence: TGTGCCAGCAGCCTAGCGGGGGCCGACCCTGAGCAGTTCTTC.

This clonotype showed up many times. The chain employs TRBV19 and TRBJ1-5, with D possibly matching TRBD1 (5 bases). The CDR3 is 18 amino acids. With 5 bases removed from V and 0 bases from J, the gap between germline ends came to 20 bases. From germline, CDR1 is LNHDA and CDR2 SQIVND (reference sequence). This chain's CDR3 is CASSGTHRIPDSNQPQHF. CDR3 sequence (DNA): TGTGCCAGTAGTGGAACCCACAGGATACCAGATAGCAATCAGCCCCAGCATTTT.

The V gene is TRBV25-1, the J gene TRBJ1-6; D is possibly TRBD1 (5 bases). V dropped 2 bases and J dropped 9 bases, with 8 bases sitting between them. Germline V lookup: CDR1 MGHDK, CDR2 SYGVNS. This CDR3 has 13 residues. The CDR3 spells CASSEDSVSPLHF. CDR3 nucleotide sequence: TGTGCCAGCAGTGAAGACAGTGTTTCACCCCTCCACTTT. The entire variable domain, with the rest obtained from reference TRBV25-1 and TRBJ1-6, is as follows: EADIYQTPRYLVIGTGKKITLECSQTMGHDKMYWYQQDPGMELHLIHYSYGVNSTEKGDLSSESTVSRIRTEHFPLTLESARPSHTSQYLCASSEDSVSPLHFGNGTRLTVT.

This chain uses TRBV28 with TRBJ2-7, with 9 bases aligning to TRBD1. This CDR3 region has 15 residues. V was clipped by 4 bases and J by 1 base; unmatched bases: 5. Per germline, CDR1 MDHEN and CDR2 SYDVKM. DNA for the CDR3: TGTGCCAGCAGTTCAGCCGGGACAGGGTCCTACGAGCAGTACTTC. Its protein product is CASSSAGTGSYEQYF.

This clonotype was observed many times. This chain uses TRBV5-6 with TRBJ1-1; a weak D match, TRBD1 (6 bases). Trimming took 4 bases from V and 4 from J, leaving 14 bases between them. Germline CDR1 is SGHDT and CDR2 is YYEEEE. The CDR3 is 14 amino acids. The CDR3 DNA sequence: TGTGCCAGCAGCGCAGGGTCCAGGGGCACTGAAGCTTTCTTT. It yields the protein CASSAGSRGTEAFF.

V gene TRBV19 combines with J gene TRBJ2-1, with a possible D match to TRBD1 (7 bases). CDR3 size: 17 residues. Trimming shortened V by 3 bases and J by 2 bases, and 17 bases separated the two germline ends. CDR1 LNHDA and CDR2 SQIVND come from the germline V gene (reference sequence). The CDR3, as DNA: TGTGCCAGTAGTATGTGGGCAGGGGGGAGCCCCTACAATGAGCAGTTCTTC. Residues: CASSMWAGGSPYNEQFF.

The table lists this clonotype with many counts. This chain links TRBV28 with TRBJ2-5; D is perhaps TRBD2 (6 bases). Germline values: CDR1 MDHEN, CDR2 SYDVKM. V dropped 4 bases and J dropped 10 bases, with 13 bases sitting between them. The CDR3 consists of 12 residues. The CDR3 spells CASSYGLRIQYF. The CDR3 DNA follows: TGTGCCAGCAGTTACGGACTAAGGATCCAGTACTTC.

DNA of the CDR3: TGCAGCCTAGGGGGGGGGGGCCCAGATACGCAGTATTTT. Residues: CSLGGGGPDTQYF. The chain uses TRBV29-1 and TRBJ2-3, with TRBD2 as a possible D gene (7 bases). Germline assignment: CDR1 SQVTM and CDR2 ANQGSEA. The CDR3 runs to 13 residues. V was trimmed by 8 bases and J by 4 bases, leaving 16 bases between them.

This clonotype was found many times. This chain joins TRBV9 and TRBJ1-1, with 9 bases lining up with TRBD1. Trimming took 0 bases from V and 1 from J; bases not matched to a gene: 1. Germline V gene data show CDR1 as SGDLS and CDR2 as YYNGEE. The CDR3 loop spans 15 amino acids. The CDR3 here is CASSVVQGANTEAFF. As DNA, the CDR3 is TGTGCCAGCAGCGTAGTACAGGGGGCGAACACTGAAGCTTTCTTT.

The rearrangement uses TRBV4-2 and TRBJ2-1; the match to TRBD2 covers 10 bases. The CDR3 is 16 residues long. The trim removed 0 bases at V and 6 bases at J, leaving 5 bases unmatched. The germline CDR1 and CDR2 sequences are LGHNA and YNFKEQ. The CDR3 DNA reads as TGTGCCAGCAGCCAAGATCAGCGGGGGGGAATCAATGAGCAGTTCTTC. Encoded protein: CASSQDQRGGINEQFF.

This clonotype occurred a few times. The gene calls are TRBV24-1 and TRBJ1-2; a possible D gene is TRBD1 (6 bases). The CDR3 is 15 residues long. The germline gives CDR1 KGHDR, CDR2 SFDVKD. Trimming left V 4 bases short and J 7 bases short, with 18 bases between. Written as DNA, the CDR3 is TGTGCCACCAGTGACCTGGGGGCGGACCCTGGTGGCTACACCTTC. Protein product: CATSDLGADPGGYTF.

In its sample, this clonotype was seen many times. This rearrangement joins TRBV18 to TRBJ2-5; D unresolved. V lost 2 bases to trimming and J lost 3 bases, with 7 bases between them. Looked up from germline, CDR1 is KGHSH and CDR2 is LQKENI. This CDR3 comprises 13 residues. The DNA for the CDR3 is TGTGCCAGCTCACCATCGGATGAAGAGACCCAGTACTTC. Translating it yields CASSPSDEETQYF.

This clonotype was observed many times. The V call is TRBV5-1, the J call TRBJ1-1; D uncertain. This CDR3 contains 15 residues. Trimming removed 1 base at V and 7 bases at J, with 17 bases between. In germline, CDR1 is SGHRS, CDR2 YFSETQ. The CDR3 spells CASSLRWGRLDEAFF. DNA for the CDR3: TGCGCCAGCAGCTTGCGATGGGGAAGGTTGGATGAAGCTTTCTTT. Drawing the rest from reference TRBV5-1 and TRBJ1-1, the complete variable domain is KAGVTQTPRYLIKTRGQQVTLSCSPISGHRSVSWYQQTPGQGLQFLFEYFSETQRNKGNFPGRFSGRQFSNSRSEMNVSTLELGDSALYLCASSLRWGRLDEAFFGQGTRLTVV.

This clonotype was seen repeatedly, ten times or more. The chain employs TRBV5-1 and TRBJ1-1; the D gene is possibly TRBD1 (5 bases). CDR3 length: 15 amino acids. The V and J ends lost 4 bases and 2 bases respectively, with 15 bases between them. Germline CDR1 is SGHRS and CDR2 is YFSETQ. The CDR3 loop is CASSPVGGANTEAFF. CDR3 coding DNA: TGCGCCAGCAGCCCGGTCGGAGGGGCTAACACTGAAGCTTTCTTT.

Ten or more counts support this clonotype. The chain recombines TRBV6-1 with TRBJ2-3, with TRBD2 matching 12 bases. Germline CDR1 MNHNS, CDR2 SASEGT. The junction had 10 bases not matched to a gene; V was cut back by 6 bases and J by 6 bases. The CDR3 sequence is 16 residues long. The CDR3 DNA sequence: TGTGCCAGCAGCCGACCGCTGGGACTAGCGGGCGATACGCAGTATTTT. It yields the protein CASSRPLGLAGDTQYF.

This chain uses TRBV5-1 with TRBJ2-1; D gene ambiguous. CDR1 and CDR2 from the germline V gene are SGHRS and YFSETQ. Trimming cost V 4 bases and J 0 bases, with 17 bases left between them. This CDR3 has 17 residues. CDR3 residues: CASSARHAGGSYNEQFF. CDR3 DNA sequence: TGCGCCAGCAGCGCCCGACACGCAGGTGGCTCCTACAATGAGCAGTTCTTC.